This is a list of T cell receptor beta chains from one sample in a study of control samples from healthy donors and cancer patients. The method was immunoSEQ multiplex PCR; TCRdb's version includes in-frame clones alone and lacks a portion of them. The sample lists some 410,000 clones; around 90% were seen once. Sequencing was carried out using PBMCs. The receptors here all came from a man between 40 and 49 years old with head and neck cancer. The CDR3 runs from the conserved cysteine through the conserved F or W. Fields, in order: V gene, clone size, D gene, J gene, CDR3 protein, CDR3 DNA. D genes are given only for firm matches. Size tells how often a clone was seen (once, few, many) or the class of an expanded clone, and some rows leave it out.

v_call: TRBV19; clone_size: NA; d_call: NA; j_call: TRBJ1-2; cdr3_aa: CASSSPNYGYTF; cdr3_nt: TGTGCCAGTAGTTCACCTAACTATGGCTACACCTTC
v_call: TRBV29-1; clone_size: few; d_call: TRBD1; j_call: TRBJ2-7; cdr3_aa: CSVGGQDSYEQYF; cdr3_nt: TGCAGCGTTGGGGGACAGGACTCCTACGAGCAGTACTTC
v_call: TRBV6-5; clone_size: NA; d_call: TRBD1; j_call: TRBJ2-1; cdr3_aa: CASSRTGGSYNEQFF; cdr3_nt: TGTGCCAGCAGTCGGACAGGGGGGAGCTACAATGAGCAGTTCTTC
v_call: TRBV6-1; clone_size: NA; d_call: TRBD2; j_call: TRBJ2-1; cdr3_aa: CASSENGAGGYNEQFF; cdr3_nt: TGTGCCAGCAGTGAGAACGGGGCGGGAGGCTACAATGAGCAGTTCTTC
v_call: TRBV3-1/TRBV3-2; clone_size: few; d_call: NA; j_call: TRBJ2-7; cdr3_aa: CASSQKMQAYEQYF; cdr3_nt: TGTGCCAGCAGCCAGAAAATGCAAGCCTACGAGCAGTACTTC
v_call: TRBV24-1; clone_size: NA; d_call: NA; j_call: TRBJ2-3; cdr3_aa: CATSGRDPADTQYF; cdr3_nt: TGTGCCACCAGCGGTCGGGATCCGGCAGATACGCAGTATTTT
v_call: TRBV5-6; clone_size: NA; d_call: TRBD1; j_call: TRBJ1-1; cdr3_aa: CASSSDRGLRNTEAFF; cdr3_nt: TGTGCCAGCAGCTCCGACAGGGGGTTAAGGAACACTGAAGCTTTCTTT
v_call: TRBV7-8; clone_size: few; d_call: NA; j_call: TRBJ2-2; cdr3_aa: CASAEPGELFF; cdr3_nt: TGTGCCAGCGCTGAGCCGGGGGAGCTGTTTTTT
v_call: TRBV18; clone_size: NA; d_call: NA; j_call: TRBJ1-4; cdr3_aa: CASSPPRGTNEKLFF; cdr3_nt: TGTGCCAGCTCACCACCGAGGGGGACTAATGAAAAACTGTTTTTT
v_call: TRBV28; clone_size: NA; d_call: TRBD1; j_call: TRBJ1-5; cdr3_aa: CASSLGQPNQPQHF; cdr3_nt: TGTGCCAGCAGTTTGGGACAGCCGAATCAGCCCCAGCATTTT
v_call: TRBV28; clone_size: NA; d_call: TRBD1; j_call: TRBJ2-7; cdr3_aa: CASRGQGIHEQYF; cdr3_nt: TGTGCCAGCAGGGGACAGGGGATTCACGAGCAGTACTTC
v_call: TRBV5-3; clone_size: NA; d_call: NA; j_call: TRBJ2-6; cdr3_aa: CASLGNGANVLTF; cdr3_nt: TGTGCCAGCCTAGGGAACGGGGCCAACGTCCTGACTTTC
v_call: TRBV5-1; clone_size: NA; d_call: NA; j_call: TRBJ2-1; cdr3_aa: CASSLSGGGPYNEQFF; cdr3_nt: TGCGCCAGCAGCTTATCGGGCGGGGGCCCCTACAATGAGCAGTTCTTC
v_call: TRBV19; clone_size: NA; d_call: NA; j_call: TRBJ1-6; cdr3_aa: CASSEGESSPLHF; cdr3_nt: TGTGCCAGTAGTGAGGGTGAGTCTTCACCCCTCCACTTT
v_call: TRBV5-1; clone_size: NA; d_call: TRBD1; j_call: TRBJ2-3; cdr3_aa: CASSLGTVADTQYF; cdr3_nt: TGCGCCAGCAGCCTGGGGACAGTTGCGGATACGCAGTATTTT
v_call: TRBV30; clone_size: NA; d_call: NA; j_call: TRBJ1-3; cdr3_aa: CAWSVMAEFSGNTIYF; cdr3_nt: TGTGCCTGGAGTGTAATGGCGGAGTTCTCTGGAAACACCATATATTTT
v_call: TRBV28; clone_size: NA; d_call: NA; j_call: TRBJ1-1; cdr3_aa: CASRRIYKQGRDEAFF; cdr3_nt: TGTGCCAGCCGGAGAATCTACAAACAGGGACGGGATGAAGCTTTCTTT
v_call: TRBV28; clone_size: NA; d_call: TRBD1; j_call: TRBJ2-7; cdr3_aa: CASSPGQAHEQYF; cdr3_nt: TGTGCCAGCAGCCCCGGACAGGCCCACGAGCAGTACTTC
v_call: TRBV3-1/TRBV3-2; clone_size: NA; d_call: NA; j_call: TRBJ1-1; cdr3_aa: CASSPGHQNTEAFF; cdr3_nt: TGTGCCAGCAGCCCGGGACACCAGAACACTGAAGCTTTCTTT
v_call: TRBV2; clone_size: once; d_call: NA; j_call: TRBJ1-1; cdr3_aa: CASTELGPNTEAFF; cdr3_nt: TGTGCCAGCACGGAACTGGGTCCGAACACTGAAGCTTTCTTT
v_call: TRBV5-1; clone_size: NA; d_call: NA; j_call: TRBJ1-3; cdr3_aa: CASSLGQFSGNTIYF; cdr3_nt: TGCGCCAGCAGCCTAGGACAATTCTCGGGAAACACCATATATTTT
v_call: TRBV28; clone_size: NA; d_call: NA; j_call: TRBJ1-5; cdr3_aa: CASSQSGQSNQPQHF; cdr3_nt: TGTGCCAGCAGCCAGTCGGGGCAGAGCAATCAGCCCCAGCATTTT
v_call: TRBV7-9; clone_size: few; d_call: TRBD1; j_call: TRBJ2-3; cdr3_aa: CASSPTGTGTDTQYF; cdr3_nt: TGTGCCAGCAGCCCCACCGGGACAGGCACAGATACGCAGTATTTT
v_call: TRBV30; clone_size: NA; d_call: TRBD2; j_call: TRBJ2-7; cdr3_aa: CAWTMGGDEQYF; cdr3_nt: TGTGCCTGGACCATGGGGGGGGACGAGCAGTACTTC
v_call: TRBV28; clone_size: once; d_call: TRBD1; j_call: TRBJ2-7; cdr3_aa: CASRSTGGASYEQYF; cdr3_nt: TGTGCCAGCAGGTCCACAGGGGGCGCATCCTACGAGCAGTACTTC
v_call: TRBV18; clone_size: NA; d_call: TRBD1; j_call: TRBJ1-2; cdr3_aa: CASSPQTPTGFYGYTF; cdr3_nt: TGTGCCAGCTCACCTCAAACGCCGACAGGGTTCTATGGCTACACCTTC
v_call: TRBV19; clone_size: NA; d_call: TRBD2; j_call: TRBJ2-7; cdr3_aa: CASSITSDYEQYF; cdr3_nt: TGTGCCAGTAGTATAACTAGCGACTACGAGCAGTACTTC
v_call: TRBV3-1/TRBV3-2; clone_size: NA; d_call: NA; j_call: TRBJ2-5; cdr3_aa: CASSQGQWETQYF; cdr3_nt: TGTGCCAGCAGCCAAGGACAGTGGGAGACCCAGTACTTC
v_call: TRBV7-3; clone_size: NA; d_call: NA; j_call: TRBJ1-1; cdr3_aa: CASSFDRGTEAFF; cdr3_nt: TGTGCCAGCAGCTTTGATAGGGGCACTGAAGCTTTCTTT
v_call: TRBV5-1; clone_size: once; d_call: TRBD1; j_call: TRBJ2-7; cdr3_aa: CASSLEGQGVEEQYF; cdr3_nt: TGCGCCAGCAGCTTGGAGGGACAGGGGGTTGAGGAGCAGTACTTC
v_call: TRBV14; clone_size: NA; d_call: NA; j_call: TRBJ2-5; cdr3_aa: CASSQDYSQETQYF; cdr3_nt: TGTGCCAGCAGCCAAGACTACTCCCAAGAGACCCAGTACTTC
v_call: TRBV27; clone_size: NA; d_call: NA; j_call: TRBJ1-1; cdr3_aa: CASSQIGTPNTEAFF; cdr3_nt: TGTGCCAGCAGTCAGATAGGGACACCGAACACTGAAGCTTTCTTT
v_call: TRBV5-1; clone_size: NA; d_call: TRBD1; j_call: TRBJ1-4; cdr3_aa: CASSLNGQGTNEKLFF; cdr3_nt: TGCGCCAGCAGCTTAAACGGACAGGGGACTAATGAAAAACTGTTTTTT
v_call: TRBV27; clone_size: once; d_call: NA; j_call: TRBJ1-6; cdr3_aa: CATRDGYNSPLHF; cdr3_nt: TGTGCCACCCGGGACGGTTATAATTCACCCCTCCACTTT
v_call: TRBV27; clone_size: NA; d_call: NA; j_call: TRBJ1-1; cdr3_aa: CASSLSTGTNTEAFF; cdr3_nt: TGTGCCAGCAGTTTATCAACAGGGACGAACACTGAAGCTTTCTTT
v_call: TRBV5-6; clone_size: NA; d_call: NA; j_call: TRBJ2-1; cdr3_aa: CASTLGGFYNEQFF; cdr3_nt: TGTGCCAGCACCTTGGGGGGATTCTACAATGAGCAGTTCTTC
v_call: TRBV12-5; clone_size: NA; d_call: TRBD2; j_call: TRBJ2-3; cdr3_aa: CASGLSLAGTQYF; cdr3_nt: TGTGCTAGTGGTTTGAGCCTAGCGGGCACGCAGTATTTT
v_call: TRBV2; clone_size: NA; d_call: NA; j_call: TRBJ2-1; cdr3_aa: CASSDVQGGPKQQFF; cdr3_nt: TGTGCCAGCAGTGATGTACAGGGTGGACCCAAACAGCAGTTCTTC
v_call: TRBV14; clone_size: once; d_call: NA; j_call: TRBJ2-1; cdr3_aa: CASSQDLTGEQFF; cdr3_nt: TGTGCCAGCAGCCAAGATCTAACAGGAGAGCAGTTCTTC
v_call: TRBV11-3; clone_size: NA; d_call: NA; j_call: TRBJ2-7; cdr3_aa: CASSLSRWGEQYF; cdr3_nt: TGTGCCAGCAGCTTAAGTCGGTGGGGCGAGCAGTACTTC
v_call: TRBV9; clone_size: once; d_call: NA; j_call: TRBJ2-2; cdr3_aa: CASSVGTGELFF; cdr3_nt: TGTGCCAGCAGCGTAGGCACCGGGGAGCTGTTTTTT